The sequence of this T cell receptor beta chain was determined in a study of T cells after yellow fever vaccination. This clonotype came up a few times. What it binds is not known. For TCR, cDNA came from 5'RACE template switching, which added a universal primer site and UMIs. TCRdb processed the 5' RACE reads anew with MiXCR; each CDR3 protein has one entry. The profile covers hundreds of thousands of distinct CDR3 sequences, with about a fifth appearing a single time and roughly an eighth taken by the ten largest. Germline V gives CDR1 SGHTA, CDR2 FQGNSA. CDR3 size: 15 residues. The V and J ends lost 0 bases and 7 bases respectively, with 12 bases between them. General study points: Post-booster samples contained most primary-vaccination clones (nearly 98% CD4, less than 90% CD8).

The clonotype originates from a man younger than 45 who received the YFV17D yellow fever vaccine. The J gene is TRBJ2-2, the V gene TRBV7-2; D might be TRBD2 (5 bases). The sample in question was PBMCs, obtained 15 days after the yellow fever booster vaccination. This chain's CDR3 is CASSLARAVRGELFF. The DNA for the CDR3 is TGTGCCAGCAGCTTAGCGCGGGCGGTCCGCGGGGAGCTGTTTTTT.